Below are 10 T cell receptor beta chains sequenced from a single sample in a study of T cells in Graves' hyperthyroidism and ophthalmopathy. TCR beta CDR3 sequences were amplified from RNA transcripts. The TCR CDR3 first-round RT-PCR relied on the HTBI primer set. TCRdb used MiXCR to reprocess the multiplex PCR reads, holding one entry per CDR3 protein. Among approximately 400,000 distinct CDR3 sequences listed, about 14% were seen once. Material for sequencing was blood. The source of these receptors is a woman aged 55-70 years with Graves' hyperthyroidism.

The V and J genes are TRBV12-5 and TRBJ1-2; the match to TRBD1 covers 8 bases. Trimming took 6 bases from V and 4 from J; bases not matched to a gene: 10. Per the germline V gene, CDR1 is LGHNT and CDR2 is FRNRAP. This CDR3 is built from 15 residues. CDR3 nucleotides: TGTGCTAGTGGCCGGACAGGGTCCCGAACCTATGGCTACACCTTC. Translating gives CASGRTGSRTYGYTF.

This clonotype was detected once. The chain is built from TRBV12-5 and TRBJ2-1, with a tentative D call TRBD2 (5 bases). The germline gives CDR1 LGHNT, CDR2 FRNRAP. The CDR3 has 12 residues. V gave up 7 bases and J gave up 8 bases, with 12 bases separating them. The chain's CDR3 is CASVELEDEQFF. CDR3 coding DNA: TGTGCTAGTGTTGAATTGGAGGATGAGCAGTTCTTC.

Many counts were recorded for this clonotype. Germline and junction disagree at one end, which may indicate a read error. The chain recombines TRBV4-1 with TRBJ2-2; D gene unclear. The CDR3 consists of 14 residues. Germline CDR1 reads MGHRA; CDR2 reads YSYEKL. CDR3 coding DNA: TGCGCCAGCAGCCAAGACAAGAACCCCGGGGAGCTGTTTTTT. Its translation: CASSQDKNPGELFF.

Many counts were recorded for this clonotype. The rearrangement joins TRBV20-1 to TRBJ2-3; 10 bases fit TRBD2. Germline V lookup: CDR1 DFQATT, CDR2 SNEGSKA (reference sequence). CDR3 length equals 15 residues. V shed 6 bases, J shed 4 bases, and the junction held 10 bases outside the gene matches. The CDR3 is CSANGLAGAPDTQYF. The CDR3 DNA is TGCAGTGCCAACGGCCTAGCGGGAGCGCCAGATACGCAGTATTTT.

This clonotype has just a few counts. The V call is TRBV18, the J call TRBJ2-5; D unclear. The CDR3 runs to 15 residues. V was cut by 0 bases and J by 4 bases, with 12 bases left in between. The germline gives CDR1 KGHSH, CDR2 LQKENI. The CDR3 DNA follows: TGTGCCAGCTCACCACCTTGGGTTAATGCAGAGACCCAGTACTTC. It yields the protein CASSPPWVNAETQYF.

This clonotype was observed a handful of times. CDR3 nucleotides: TGCGCCAGCAGCTTTTTACGGGTCCAAGAGACCCAGTACTTC. Encoded protein: CASSFLRVQETQYF. The chain carries TRBV5-1 and TRBJ2-5; D is undetermined. Trimming pared 2 bases from V and 1 base from J, leaving 9 bases between. CDR1 and CDR2 from the germline V gene are SGHRS and YFSETQ. This CDR3 region has 14 residues.

This clonotype was seen repeatedly, ten times or more. This sequence joins TRBV27 and TRBJ1-1, with a tentative D call TRBD1 (5 bases). The CDR3 has 14 amino acids. CDR1 and CDR2 (germline): MNHEY, SMNVEV (reference sequence). V was cut by 6 bases and J by 4 bases, with 15 bases left in between. CDR3 sequence reads: CASRPTGLGTEAFF. As DNA, the CDR3 is TGTGCCAGCAGACCAACAGGACTAGGCACTGAAGCTTTCTTT.

Ten or more counts support this clonotype. The V and J genes are TRBV15 and TRBJ2-7; D not resolved. Trimming took 0 bases from V and 7 from J, leaving 16 bases between them. Germline assignment: CDR1 LNHNV and CDR2 YYDKDF (reference sequence). There are 15 residues in the CDR3. The chain's CDR3 is CATSRDPNVGREQYF. CDR3 in DNA: TGTGCCACCAGCAGAGACCCTAACGTGGGTCGGGAGCAGTACTTC.

This clonotype came up many times. This rearrangement joins TRBV27 to TRBJ2-1; D is perhaps TRBD2 (6 bases). This CDR3 is built from 16 residues. Germline CDR1 MNHEY, CDR2 SMNVEV (reference sequence). V was trimmed by 6 bases and J by 5 bases, leaving 20 bases between them. The CDR3 loop is CASSRPGSSIHNEQFF. CDR3 nucleotides: TGTGCCAGCAGCCGACCCGGGAGCTCTATCCACAATGAGCAGTTCTTC.

This clonotype was counted many times. The rearrangement links TRBV7-6 to TRBJ1-5, with a weak D call TRBD1 (5 bases). The length of the CDR3 is 14 residues. CDR1 and CDR2 (germline): SGHVS, FNYEAQ. V was pared by 0 bases and J by 7 bases, with 10 bases between. The CDR3: CASSLAVRGQPQHF. CDR3 DNA sequence: TGTGCCAGCAGCTTAGCGGTCCGGGGCCAGCCCCAGCATTTT.